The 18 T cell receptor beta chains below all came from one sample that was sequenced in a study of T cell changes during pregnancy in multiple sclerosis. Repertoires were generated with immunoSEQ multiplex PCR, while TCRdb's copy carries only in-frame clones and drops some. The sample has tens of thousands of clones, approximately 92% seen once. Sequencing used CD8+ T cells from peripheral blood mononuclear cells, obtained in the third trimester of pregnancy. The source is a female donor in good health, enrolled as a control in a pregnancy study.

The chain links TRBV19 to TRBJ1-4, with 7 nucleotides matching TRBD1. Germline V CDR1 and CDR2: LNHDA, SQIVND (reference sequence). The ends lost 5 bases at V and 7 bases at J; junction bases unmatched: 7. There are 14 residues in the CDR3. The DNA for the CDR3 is TGTGCCAGTAGTCCAGGGGGAGCTGGTGAAAAACTGTTTTTT. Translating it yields CASSPGGAGEKLFF.

The CDR3 sequence: CASSQDKTEEAFF. CDR3 DNA: TGCGCCAGCAGCCAAGACAAAACAGAAGAAGCTTTCTTT. The chain links TRBV4-3 to TRBJ1-1; the D is unclear. V was clipped by 0 bases and J by 8 bases, with 10 bases between them. The CDR3 covers 13 residues. Germline CDR1 is LGHNA and CDR2 is YSLEER.

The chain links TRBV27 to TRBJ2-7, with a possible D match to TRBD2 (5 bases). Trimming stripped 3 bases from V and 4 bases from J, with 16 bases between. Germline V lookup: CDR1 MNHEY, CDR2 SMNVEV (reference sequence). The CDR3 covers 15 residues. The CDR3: CASSLGFGGGYEQYF. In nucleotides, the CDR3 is TGTGCCAGCAGTTTGGGTTTCGGCGGAGGATACGAGCAGTACTTC.

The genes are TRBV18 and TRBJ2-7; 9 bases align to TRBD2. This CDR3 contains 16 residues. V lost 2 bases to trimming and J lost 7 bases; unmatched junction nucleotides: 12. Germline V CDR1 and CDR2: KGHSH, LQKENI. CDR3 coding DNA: TGTGCCAGCTCACCAGGGACTAGCATCTATGTCCTTGAGCAGTACTTC. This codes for CASSPGTSIYVLEQYF. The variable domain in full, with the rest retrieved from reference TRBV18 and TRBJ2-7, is NAGVMQNPRHLVRRRGQEARLRCSPMKGHSHVYWYRQLPEEGLKFMVYLQKENIIDESGMPKERFSAEFPKEGPSILRIQQVVRGDSAAYFCASSPGTSIYVLEQYFGPGTRLTVT.

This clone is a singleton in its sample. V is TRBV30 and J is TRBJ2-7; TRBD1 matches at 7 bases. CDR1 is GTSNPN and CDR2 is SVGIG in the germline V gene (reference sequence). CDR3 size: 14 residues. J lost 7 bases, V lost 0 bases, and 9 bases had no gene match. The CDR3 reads CAWSVGRGSGEQYF. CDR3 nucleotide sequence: TGTGCCTGGAGTGTTGGCAGGGGGTCGGGTGAGCAGTACTTC.

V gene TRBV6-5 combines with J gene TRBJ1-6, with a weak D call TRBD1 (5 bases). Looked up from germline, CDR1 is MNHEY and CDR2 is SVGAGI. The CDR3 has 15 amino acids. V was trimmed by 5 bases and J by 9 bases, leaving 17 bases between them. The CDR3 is CASSPIGQGGSPLHF. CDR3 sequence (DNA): TGTGCCAGCAGTCCAATTGGCCAGGGAGGTTCACCCCTCCACTTT.

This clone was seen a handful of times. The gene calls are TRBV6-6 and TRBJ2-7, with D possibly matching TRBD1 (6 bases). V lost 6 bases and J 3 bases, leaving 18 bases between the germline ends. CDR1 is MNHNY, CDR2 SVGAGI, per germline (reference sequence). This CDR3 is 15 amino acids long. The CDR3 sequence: CASSYNRVFGYEQYF. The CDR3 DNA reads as TGTGCCAGCAGCTATAACAGGGTATTCGGCTACGAGCAGTACTTC.

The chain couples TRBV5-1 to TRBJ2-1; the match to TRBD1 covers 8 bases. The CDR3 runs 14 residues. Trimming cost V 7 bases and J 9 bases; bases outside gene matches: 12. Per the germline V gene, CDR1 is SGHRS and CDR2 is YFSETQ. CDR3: CASQQGVAEGEQFF. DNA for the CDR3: TGCGCCAGCCAACAGGGGGTAGCTGAAGGTGAGCAGTTCTTC.

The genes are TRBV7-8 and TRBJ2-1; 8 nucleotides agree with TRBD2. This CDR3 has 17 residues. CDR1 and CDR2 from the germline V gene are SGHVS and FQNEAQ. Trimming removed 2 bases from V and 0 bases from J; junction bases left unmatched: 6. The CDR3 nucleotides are TGTGCCAGCAGCTTAAACCAGCGGGGGAGCTCCTACAATGAGCAGTTCTTC. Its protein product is CASSLNQRGSSYNEQFF.

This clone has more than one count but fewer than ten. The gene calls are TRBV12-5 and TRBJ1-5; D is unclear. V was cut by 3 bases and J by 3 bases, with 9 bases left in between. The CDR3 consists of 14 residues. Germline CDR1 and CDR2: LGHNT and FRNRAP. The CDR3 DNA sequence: TGTGCTAGTGGTTTTGGTGGGCCCAATCAGCCCCAGCATTTT. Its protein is CASGFGGPNQPQHF.

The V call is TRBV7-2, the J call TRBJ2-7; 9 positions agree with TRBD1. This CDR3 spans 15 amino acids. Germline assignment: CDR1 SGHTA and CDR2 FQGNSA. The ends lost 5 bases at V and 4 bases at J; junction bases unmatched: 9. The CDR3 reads CASSLEGDRVYEQYF. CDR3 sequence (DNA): TGTGCCAGCAGCCTGGAAGGGGACAGGGTTTACGAGCAGTACTTC.

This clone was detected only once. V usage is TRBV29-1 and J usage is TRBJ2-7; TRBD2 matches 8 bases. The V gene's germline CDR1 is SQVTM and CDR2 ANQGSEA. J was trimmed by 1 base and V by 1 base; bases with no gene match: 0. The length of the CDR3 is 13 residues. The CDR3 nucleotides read TGCAGCGTTGAAGTAGCGGGGTCCTACGAGCAGTACTTC. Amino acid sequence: CSVEVAGSYEQYF.

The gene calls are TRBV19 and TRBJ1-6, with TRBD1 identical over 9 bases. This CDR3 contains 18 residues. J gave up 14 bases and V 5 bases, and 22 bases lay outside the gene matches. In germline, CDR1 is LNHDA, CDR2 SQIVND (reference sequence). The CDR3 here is CASSHGAGQGIPRMALHF. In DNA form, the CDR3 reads TGTGCCAGTAGTCATGGAGCTGGACAGGGGATCCCCCGGATGGCCCTCCACTTT.

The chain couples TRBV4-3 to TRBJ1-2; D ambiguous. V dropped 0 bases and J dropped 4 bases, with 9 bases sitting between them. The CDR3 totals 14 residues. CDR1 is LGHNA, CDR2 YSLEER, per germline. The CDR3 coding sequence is TGCGCCAGCAGCCAAGATCTCGGTCCCTATGGCTACACCTTC. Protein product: CASSQDLGPYGYTF.

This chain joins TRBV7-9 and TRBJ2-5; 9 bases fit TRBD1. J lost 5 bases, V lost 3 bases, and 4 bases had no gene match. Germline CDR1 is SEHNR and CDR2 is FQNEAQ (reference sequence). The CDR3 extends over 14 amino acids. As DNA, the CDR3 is TGTGCCAGCAGCTTGGACAGGGGATGGGAGACCCAGTACTTC. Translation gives CASSLDRGWETQYF.

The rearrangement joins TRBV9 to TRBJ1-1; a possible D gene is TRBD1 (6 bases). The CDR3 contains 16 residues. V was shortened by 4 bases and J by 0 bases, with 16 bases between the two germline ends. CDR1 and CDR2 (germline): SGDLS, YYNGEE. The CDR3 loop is CASSTGTSLVNTEAFF. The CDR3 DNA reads TGTGCCAGCAGCACAGGGACCAGCTTGGTGAACACTGAAGCTTTCTTT.

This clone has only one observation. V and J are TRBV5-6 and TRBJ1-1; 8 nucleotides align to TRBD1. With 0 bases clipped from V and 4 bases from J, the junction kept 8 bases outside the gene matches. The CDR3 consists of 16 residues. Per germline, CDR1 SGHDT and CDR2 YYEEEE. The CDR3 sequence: CASSLDRGSVGTEAFF. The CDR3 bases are TGTGCCAGCAGCTTGGACAGGGGGAGTGTTGGCACTGAAGCTTTCTTT.

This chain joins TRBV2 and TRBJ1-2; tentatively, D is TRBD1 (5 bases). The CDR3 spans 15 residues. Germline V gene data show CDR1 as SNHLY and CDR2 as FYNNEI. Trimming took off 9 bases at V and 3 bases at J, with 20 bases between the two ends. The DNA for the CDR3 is TGTGCCAGACAACCCGAGGAGTTCAGGGACTATGGCTACACCTTC. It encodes CARQPEEFRDYGYTF.